The 4 T cell receptor beta chains below were found in one sample sequenced in a study of shared clonotypes between healthy human individuals. Sequencing was performed with immunoSEQ multiplex PCR; in TCRdb, only in-frame clones are kept and a portion is missing. Counted here are under 650,000 clones, about 95% occurring once; the ten biggest clones make up 0.06%. The sequencing sample was made of naive CD4+ T cells sorted from blood. Described subset: CD45RA+ positively selected. Source of these receptors: a woman in her 30s in good health.

The chain employs TRBV28 and TRBJ1-2, with TRBD1 as a possible D gene (5 bases). V was trimmed by 4 bases and J by 8 bases, leaving 11 bases between them. CDR3 length: 12 amino acids. The germline V gene encodes CDR1 MDHEN and CDR2 SYDVKM. CDR3 in DNA: TGTGCCAGCAGTTCTGGGACTCGAGGCTACACCTTC. Translating it yields CASSSGTRGYTF.

The V call is TRBV5-6, the J call TRBJ2-3; TRBD2 matches 9 bases. CDR3 length: 14 amino acids. CDR1 and CDR2 (germline): SGHDT, YYEEEE. The junction had 4 bases not matched to a gene; V was cut back by 4 bases and J by 4 bases. CDR3 sequence reads: CASSEGGGADTQYF. CDR3 sequence (DNA): TGTGCCAGCAGCGAAGGCGGGGGGGCAGATACGCAGTATTTT.

This rearrangement joins TRBV6-5 to TRBJ2-7; D remains ambiguous. Germline V CDR1 and CDR2: MNHEY, SVGAGI. V lost 0 bases, J lost 3 bases, and 15 bases lay in between. The CDR3 totals 16 residues. CDR3 region: CASSYSAPQSYYEQYF. DNA of the CDR3: TGTGCCAGCAGTTACTCGGCCCCACAGTCCTACTACGAGCAGTACTTC.

The CDR3 DNA is TGCGCCAGCGGACAGGGGGCCTACGAGCAGTACTTC. It yields the protein CASGQGAYEQYF. The rearrangement links TRBV10-2 to TRBJ2-7, with TRBD1 identical over 10 bases. V lost 8 bases, J lost 2 bases, and 0 bases stayed unmatched. CDR3 size: 12 residues. The germline CDR1 and CDR2 sequences are WSHSY and SAAADI.